Below, 18 T cell receptor beta chains from the same sample are listed, as sequenced in a study of blood T cell repertoires in COVID-19. Sequencing used immunoSEQ multiplex PCR; TCRdb keeps in-frame clones, though not all of them. Among around 210,000 clones, approximately 80% were seen once, and the ten largest hold less than 15%. Sequenced material: peripheral blood. The receptors were gathered from a human donor in a cohort sampled during active COVID-19.

This clone was seen only once. This chain joins TRBV2 and TRBJ1-1, with TRBD1 as a possible D gene (5 bases). V lost 6 bases, J lost 6 bases, and 14 bases lay in between. This CDR3 contains 13 residues. Germline CDR1 reads SNHLY; CDR2 reads FYNNEI. The CDR3, as DNA: TGTGCCAGCAGGGAGGGGACGCATCCTGAAGCTTTCTTT. Protein product: CASREGTHPEAFF.

The V and J genes are TRBV19 and TRBJ1-1; TRBD1 agrees at 10 bases. The CDR3 is made up of 13 amino acids. J was trimmed by 10 bases and V by 3 bases; bases with no gene match: 5. Germline CDR1 and CDR2: LNHDA and SQIVND (reference sequence). CDR3 residues: CASSIPRTGGAFF. CDR3 sequence (DNA): TGTGCCAGTAGTATCCCTCGGACAGGGGGAGCTTTCTTT.

This sequence joins TRBV6-2 or TRBV6-3 and TRBJ1-1; 7 bases fit TRBD1. Germline V CDR1 and CDR2: MNHEY, SVGEGT. This CDR3 spans 15 amino acids. V dropped 5 bases and J dropped 0; count of bases not matched to a gene: 6. The CDR3 protein is CASSAGTALNTEAFF. CDR3 nucleotide sequence: TGTGCCAGCAGTGCCGGGACAGCACTGAACACTGAAGCTTTCTTT.

This chain links TRBV5-1 with TRBJ2-2; TRBD2 agrees at 7 bases. Unmatched junction bases numbered 3, after V lost 4 bases and J lost 3 bases. Germline CDR1 SGHRS, CDR2 YFSETQ. This CDR3 region has 14 residues. The DNA for the CDR3 is TGCGCCAGCAGCCGCGGACTAGACACCGGGGAGCTGTTTTTT. Protein product: CASSRGLDTGELFF.

This chain uses TRBV28 with TRBJ2-7; 16 bases map to TRBD2. From germline, CDR1 is MDHEN and CDR2 SYDVKM. The CDR3 has 16 residues. The V and J ends lost 5 bases and 4 bases, in that order; junction bases with no gene match: 5. CDR3 in amino acids: CASSLGGLAGGYEQYF. The CDR3 DNA reads as TGTGCCAGCAGTCTGGGGGGACTAGCGGGAGGGTACGAGCAGTACTTC.

The genes are TRBV20-1 and TRBJ2-7; D unresolved. V was shortened by 3 bases and J by 4 bases, with 19 bases between the two germline ends. The length of the CDR3 is 15 residues. Germline V CDR1 and CDR2: DFQATT, SNEGSKA (reference sequence). CDR3 nucleotide sequence: TGCAGTGCTAGTACCCTAGAGAAGTTTGGTTACGAGCAGTACTTC. Encoded protein: CSASTLEKFGYEQYF.

The rearrangement links TRBV2 to TRBJ2-2, with 7 bases that match TRBD1. Germline CDR1 SNHLY, CDR2 FYNNEI. The length of the CDR3 is 13 residues. Trimming removed 8 bases from V and 6 bases from J; junction bases left unmatched: 6. The CDR3 region is CASQGVRAGELFF. The CDR3 DNA follows: TGTGCCAGCCAGGGGGTGCGGGCCGGGGAGCTGTTTTTT.

This chain uses TRBV3-1 (or the pseudogene TRBV3-2) with TRBJ1-4; 7 nucleotides agree with TRBD1. CDR3 size: 15 residues. V trimming: 4 bases; J trimming: 8 bases; junction bases outside the gene matches: 10. Germline V CDR1 and CDR2: LGHDT, YNNKEL (reference sequence). CDR3 sequence reads: CASSPYTGVEEKLFF. The CDR3 bases are TGTGCCAGCAGCCCATACACAGGGGTCGAGGAAAAACTGTTTTTT.

The chain is built from TRBV27 and TRBJ1-4, with 10 bases lining up with TRBD1. The CDR3 consists of 16 residues. The V gene end was trimmed by 6 bases and the J gene end by 5 bases; junction bases not matched to a gene: 9. Germline V gene lookup returns CDR1 MNHEY and CDR2 SMNVEV (reference sequence). The CDR3 nucleotides read TGTGCCAGCAGACCGACAGGGGGCGGCACCAATGAAAAACTGTTTTTT. It is translated as CASRPTGGGTNEKLFF.

The chain carries TRBV28 and TRBJ2-2; 8 nucleotides match TRBD1. The CDR3 spans 17 residues. Trimming took 5 bases from V and 6 from J; bases not matched to a gene: 14. Looked up from germline, CDR1 is MDHEN and CDR2 is SYDVKM. The CDR3 bases are TGTGCCAGCAGTCGACAACTGACAGGGGTCGAAGCCGGGGAGCTGTTTTTT. Its translation is CASSRQLTGVEAGELFF.

This chain connects TRBV28 to TRBJ2-1; TRBD2 matches 7 bases. This CDR3 is 18 amino acids long. J was trimmed by 0 bases and V by 3 bases; bases with no gene match: 11. CDR1 MDHEN and CDR2 SYDVKM come from the germline V gene. CDR3 DNA sequence: TGTGCCAGCAGTTTTCCGACAACTAGCGCCAGCTCCTACAATGAGCAGTTCTTC. Its protein product is CASSFPTTSASSYNEQFF.

DNA of the CDR3: TGTGCCAGTAGTATAGCCCCCAGATCCGGGGAGCTGTTTTTT. Residues: CASSIAPRSGELFF. The chain uses TRBV19 and TRBJ2-2; D is uncertain. Between the trimmed V and J ends, which lost 1 base and 6 bases, there was a span of 9 bases. The CDR3 is 14 residues long. The V gene's germline CDR1 is LNHDA and CDR2 SQIVND (reference sequence). Together with reference TRBV19 and TRBJ2-2, the CDR3 gives the full variable domain: DGGITQSPKYLFRKEGQNVTLSCEQNLNHDAMYWYRQDPGQGLRLIYYSQIVNDFQKGDIAEGYSVSREKKESFPLTVTSAQKNPTAFYLCASSIAPRSGELFFGEGSRLTVL.

The rearrangement joins TRBV28 to TRBJ1-2, with D uncertain. V shed 5 bases and J shed 2 bases, with 15 bases lying between them. The CDR3 loop spans 15 amino acids. The germline gives CDR1 MDHEN, CDR2 SYDVKM. This CDR3 reads CASSPSVQQNYGYTF. CDR3 DNA: TGTGCCAGCAGTCCCTCGGTACAGCAGAACTATGGCTACACCTTC.

The V call is TRBV27, the J call TRBJ2-2, with a weak D call TRBD2 (5 bases). Trimming stripped 4 bases from V and 5 bases from J, with 5 bases between. The V gene's germline CDR1 is MNHEY and CDR2 SMNVEV (reference sequence). This CDR3 spans 12 amino acids. CDR3 in DNA: TGTGCCAGCAGTTCGGGGACCGGGGAGCTGTTTTTT. It yields the protein CASSSGTGELFF.

The genes are TRBV5-1 and TRBJ1-2; D is unclear. CDR1 is SGHRS and CDR2 is YFSETQ in the germline V gene. V was cut by 0 bases and J by 0 bases, with 9 bases left in between. The CDR3 totals 15 residues. CDR3 protein: CASSLDGVANYGYTF. CDR3 nucleotide sequence: TGCGCCAGCAGCTTGGATGGAGTTGCTAACTATGGCTACACCTTC.

The gene calls are TRBV6-4 and TRBJ2-2, with TRBD1 as a possible D gene (6 bases). In germline, CDR1 is MRHNA, CDR2 SNTAGT. The CDR3 consists of 13 residues. V lost 6 bases and J lost 2, with 7 bases in between. CDR3 DNA sequence: TGTGCCAGCAGGGGACATAACACCGGGGAGCTGTTTTTT. As protein: CASRGHNTGELFF.

This chain uses TRBV5-1 with TRBJ2-3; a possible D gene is TRBD1 (6 bases). The CDR3 loop spans 16 amino acids. Germline V gene sequence: CDR1 SGHRS, CDR2 YFSETQ. V lost 4 bases to trimming and J lost 0 bases, with 15 bases between them. CDR3 residues: CASSLGTGPSTDTQYF. In nucleotides, the CDR3 is TGCGCCAGCAGCCTCGGAACAGGGCCTAGCACAGATACGCAGTATTTT. The whole variable domain, remainder taken from reference TRBV5-1 and TRBJ2-3, is KAGVTQTPRYLIKTRGQQVTLSCSPISGHRSVSWYQQTPGQGLQFLFEYFSETQRNKGNFPGRFSGRQFSNSRSEMNVSTLELGDSALYLCASSLGTGPSTDTQYFGPGTRLTVL.

This rearrangement joins TRBV9 to TRBJ2-1, with 9 bases identical to TRBD2. Trimming cost V 2 bases and J 6 bases; bases outside gene matches: 6. Germline assignment: CDR1 SGDLS and CDR2 YYNGEE. The CDR3 length is 15 residues. This CDR3 reads CASSVGTSPANEQFF. CDR3 bases: TGTGCCAGCAGCGTTGGGACTAGCCCCGCCAATGAGCAGTTCTTC.